These T cell receptor beta chains were read from a single sample in a study of cytomegalovirus exposure and HLA in healthy donors. The method was immunoSEQ multiplex PCR; TCRdb's version includes in-frame clones alone and lacks a portion of them. The table records about 140,000 clones, about 75% of them present only once. The sample taken for sequencing was PBMCs. These TCRs come from a middle-aged man in good health and CMV-seronegative. CDR3s include the opening cysteine and the closing phenylalanine or tryptophan. Each record gives: clone size, V gene, J gene, D gene, CDR3 protein, CDR3 DNA. The D gene is left open where the match is weak. The size field is filled for only some rows; it gives once, few, many or a size class.

abundance: .; v_gene: TRBV5-1; j_gene: TRBJ1-2; d_gene: TRBD1; CDR3aa: CASSDLQGGYGYTF; CDR3nt: TGCGCCAGCAGCGATTTGCAGGGGGGCTATGGCTACACCTTC
abundance: .; v_gene: TRBV14; j_gene: TRBJ1-6; d_gene: .; CDR3aa: CASSLPGVWNSPLHF; CDR3nt: TGTGCCAGCAGCCTGCCGGGGGTGTGGAATTCACCCCTCCACTTT
abundance: few; v_gene: TRBV4-1; j_gene: TRBJ2-7; d_gene: TRBD1; CDR3aa: CASSQAGQGIYEQYF; CDR3nt: TGCGCCAGCAGCCAAGCTGGACAGGGGATCTACGAGCAGTACTTC
abundance: .; v_gene: TRBV13; j_gene: TRBJ2-4; d_gene: .; CDR3aa: CASSDSLAKNIQYF; CDR3nt: TGTGCCAGCAGCGACAGTTTAGCCAAAAACATTCAGTACTTC
abundance: .; v_gene: TRBV5-1; j_gene: TRBJ1-4; d_gene: .; CDR3aa: CASSLEGLTNEKLFF; CDR3nt: TGCGCCAGCAGCTTGGAGGGGTTAACTAATGAAAAACTGTTTTTT
abundance: .; v_gene: TRBV7-2; j_gene: TRBJ1-1; d_gene: TRBD1; CDR3aa: CASSGRDRNTEAFF; CDR3nt: TGTGCCAGCAGCGGCCGGGACAGGAACACTGAAGCTTTCTTT
abundance: .; v_gene: TRBV5-1; j_gene: TRBJ2-5; d_gene: TRBD2; CDR3aa: CASYRLAGNEETQYF; CDR3nt: TGCGCCAGCTACCGACTAGCGGGGAATGAGGAGACCCAGTACTTC
abundance: .; v_gene: TRBV10-1; j_gene: TRBJ1-1; d_gene: TRBD1; CDR3aa: CASSEFLTGTGKTEAFF; CDR3nt: TGCGCCAGCTCTGAATTCTTAACCGGGACAGGGAAAACTGAAGCTTTCTTT
abundance: few; v_gene: TRBV7-8; j_gene: TRBJ2-1; d_gene: TRBD2; CDR3aa: CASSPDSGGSSYNEQFF; CDR3nt: TGTGCCAGCAGCCCAGATAGCGGGGGGAGCTCCTACAATGAGCAGTTCTTC
abundance: .; v_gene: TRBV7-9; j_gene: TRBJ1-5; d_gene: TRBD1; CDR3aa: CASSLGQGGIYNQPQHF; CDR3nt: TGTGCCAGCAGCTTAGGACAGGGAGGAATCTACAATCAGCCCCAGCATTTT
abundance: .; v_gene: TRBV10-3; j_gene: TRBJ2-7; d_gene: .; CDR3aa: CAISESRLRSSYEQYF; CDR3nt: TGTGCCATCAGTGAGTCGCGGCTAAGGAGCTCCTACGAGCAGTACTTC
abundance: .; v_gene: TRBV19; j_gene: TRBJ1-5; d_gene: TRBD1; CDR3aa: CASSAWDRAHQPQHF; CDR3nt: TGTGCCAGTAGTGCTTGGGACAGGGCGCATCAGCCCCAGCATTTT
abundance: .; v_gene: TRBV6-6; j_gene: TRBJ1-1; d_gene: .; CDR3aa: CASSYRTGPRPEGAFF; CDR3nt: TGTGCCAGCAGTTACCGAACCGGCCCCCGACCGGAGGGAGCTTTCTTT
abundance: .; v_gene: TRBV4-1; j_gene: TRBJ1-5; d_gene: .; CDR3aa: CASSLMAAGNQPQHF; CDR3nt: TGCGCCAGCAGCCTAATGGCGGCAGGGAATCAGCCCCAGCATTTT
abundance: .; v_gene: TRBV18; j_gene: TRBJ1-6; d_gene: .; CDR3aa: CASSPAVQNSPLHF; CDR3nt: TGTGCCAGCTCACCGGCGGTTCAGAATTCACCCCTCCACTTT
abundance: .; v_gene: TRBV5-1; j_gene: TRBJ2-7; d_gene: .; CDR3aa: CASSLAGGAYEQYF; CDR3nt: TGCGCCAGCAGCTTGGCCGGAGGGGCCTACGAGCAGTACTTC
abundance: once; v_gene: TRBV7-3; j_gene: TRBJ2-2; d_gene: TRBD2; CDR3aa: CASSPSGEGNTGELFF; CDR3nt: TGTGCCAGCAGCCCCAGCGGGGAGGGGAACACCGGGGAGCTGTTTTTT
abundance: .; v_gene: TRBV7-2; j_gene: TRBJ2-7; d_gene: .; CDR3aa: CASSLVRSGEIYEQYF; CDR3nt: TGTGCCAGCAGCTTAGTCAGGTCGGGGGAGATCTACGAGCAGTACTTC
abundance: .; v_gene: TRBV5-4; j_gene: TRBJ2-5; d_gene: .; CDR3aa: CASSFGGGAQETQYF; CDR3nt: TGTGCCAGCAGCTTTGGAGGGGGGGCACAAGAGACCCAGTACTTC
abundance: .; v_gene: TRBV4-1; j_gene: TRBJ2-2; d_gene: .; CDR3aa: CASSQAGGRGELFF; CDR3nt: TGCGCCAGCAGCCAAGCTGGGGGCAGAGGGGAGCTGTTTTTT
abundance: .; v_gene: TRBV7-9; j_gene: TRBJ2-5; d_gene: TRBD2; CDR3aa: CASSSLAGLKETQYF; CDR3nt: TGTGCCAGCAGCTCTCTAGCGGGGTTAAAAGAGACCCAGTACTTC
abundance: .; v_gene: TRBV6-5; j_gene: TRBJ2-3; d_gene: TRBD2; CDR3aa: CASSYEAGGYTDTQYF; CDR3nt: TGTGCCAGCAGTTACGAGGCGGGGGGTTACACAGATACGCAGTATTTT
abundance: .; v_gene: TRBV6-5; j_gene: TRBJ1-2; d_gene: TRBD1; CDR3aa: CASSQGQGNYGYTF; CDR3nt: TGTGCCAGCAGTCAGGGACAGGGAAACTATGGCTACACCTTC
abundance: .; v_gene: TRBV5-1; j_gene: TRBJ1-4; d_gene: .; CDR3aa: CASSAAGIDEKLFF; CDR3nt: TGCGCCAGCAGCGCTGCGGGGATAGATGAAAAACTGTTTTTT
abundance: .; v_gene: TRBV7-3; j_gene: TRBJ2-4; d_gene: .; CDR3aa: CASSLGGAGYIQYF; CDR3nt: TGTGCCAGCAGCTTAGGGGGCGCAGGCTACATTCAGTACTTC
abundance: .; v_gene: TRBV27; j_gene: TRBJ1-4; d_gene: .; CDR3aa: CASSWDAGEKLFF; CDR3nt: TGTGCCAGCAGTTGGGATGCGGGCGAAAAACTGTTTTTT
abundance: .; v_gene: TRBV6-6; j_gene: TRBJ2-5; d_gene: .; CDR3aa: CASSKEGTVEKTQYF; CDR3nt: TGTGCCAGCAGCAAGGAGGGGACAGTAGAAAAGACCCAGTACTTC
abundance: .; v_gene: TRBV6-5; j_gene: TRBJ1-2; d_gene: .; CDR3aa: CASSYSIGETNYGYTF; CDR3nt: TGTGCCAGCAGTTACTCAATCGGGGAAACTAACTATGGCTACACCTTC
abundance: .; v_gene: TRBV14; j_gene: TRBJ2-7; d_gene: .; CDR3aa: CASMLGQGYEQYF; CDR3nt: TGTGCCAGCATGTTAGGGCAGGGCTACGAGCAGTACTTC
abundance: .; v_gene: TRBV4-1; j_gene: TRBJ2-7; d_gene: .; CDR3aa: CASSQAVPLEQYF; CDR3nt: TGCGCCAGCAGCCAAGCGGTGCCGTTAGAGCAGTACTTC
abundance: many; v_gene: TRBV10-3; j_gene: TRBJ2-7; d_gene: .; CDR3aa: CAISEVGGSSYEQYF; CDR3nt: TGTGCCATCAGTGAGGTCGGGGGAAGCTCCTACGAGCAGTACTTC
abundance: .; v_gene: TRBV7-2; j_gene: TRBJ2-7; d_gene: TRBD2; CDR3aa: CASSFRPLAGAYEQYF; CDR3nt: TGTGCCAGCAGCTTCCGGCCACTAGCGGGAGCCTACGAGCAGTACTTC
abundance: .; v_gene: TRBV11-2; j_gene: TRBJ2-7; d_gene: TRBD1; CDR3aa: CASSPTGQGNYEQYF; CDR3nt: TGTGCCAGCAGCCCCACTGGACAGGGTAACTACGAGCAGTACTTC
abundance: .; v_gene: TRBV7-3; j_gene: TRBJ2-4; d_gene: .; CDR3aa: CASSPTGSQNIQYF; CDR3nt: TGTGCCAGCAGCCCCACCGGGTCTCAAAACATTCAGTACTTC
abundance: .; v_gene: TRBV27; j_gene: TRBJ1-1; d_gene: TRBD1; CDR3aa: CASSLRGTGTEAFF; CDR3nt: TGTGCCAGCAGTTTGAGGGGGACAGGGACTGAAGCTTTCTTT
abundance: few; v_gene: TRBV28; j_gene: TRBJ1-5; d_gene: .; CDR3aa: CASSFFVGAGQPQHF; CDR3nt: TGTGCCAGCAGTTTTTTCGTGGGTGCAGGTCAGCCCCAGCATTTT
abundance: once; v_gene: TRBV19; j_gene: TRBJ1-5; d_gene: .; CDR3aa: CASYREGQPQHF; CDR3nt: TGTGCCAGTTACAGGGAGGGGCAGCCCCAGCATTTT
abundance: once; v_gene: TRBV7-9; j_gene: TRBJ1-3; d_gene: .; CDR3aa: CASSSPTVNSGNTIYF; CDR3nt: TGTGCCAGCAGCTCTCCGACAGTAAACTCTGGAAACACCATATATTTT
abundance: .; v_gene: TRBV11-2; j_gene: TRBJ1-2; d_gene: TRBD1; CDR3aa: CASSLGTGGLGYTF; CDR3nt: TGTGCCAGCAGCTTAGGAACAGGGGGGCTTGGCTACACCTTC
abundance: .; v_gene: TRBV10-2; j_gene: TRBJ2-4; d_gene: TRBD2; CDR3aa: CASKGGLGENIQYF; CDR3nt: TGCGCCAGCAAAGGGGGACTAGGCGAAAACATTCAGTACTTC
abundance: .; v_gene: TRBV5-4; j_gene: TRBJ1-1; d_gene: .; CDR3aa: CASSLVWQGNTEAFF; CDR3nt: TGTGCCAGCAGCTTGGTATGGCAGGGGAACACTGAAGCTTTCTTT
abundance: .; v_gene: TRBV11-1; j_gene: TRBJ2-3; d_gene: TRBD2; CDR3aa: CASSPGLAGLADTQYF; CDR3nt: TGTGCCAGCAGCCCCGGACTAGCGGGGTTGGCAGATACGCAGTATTTT
abundance: .; v_gene: TRBV29-1; j_gene: TRBJ2-3; d_gene: TRBD1; CDR3aa: CSALRGTARTDTQYF; CDR3nt: TGCAGCGCCCTTAGAGGGACAGCACGCACAGATACGCAGTATTTT
abundance: .; v_gene: TRBV5-1; j_gene: TRBJ2-6; d_gene: .; CDR3aa: CASSLSAGDSGANVLTF; CDR3nt: TGCGCCAGCAGCTTGTCGGCAGGGGACTCTGGGGCCAACGTCCTGACTTTC
abundance: .; v_gene: TRBV9; j_gene: TRBJ2-7; d_gene: TRBD1; CDR3aa: CASSVWTGEGEQYF; CDR3nt: TGTGCCAGCAGCGTTTGGACAGGGGAAGGCGAGCAGTACTTC
abundance: .; v_gene: TRBV9; j_gene: TRBJ1-2; d_gene: .; CDR3aa: CASSPGGGTTNYGYTF; CDR3nt: TGTGCCAGCAGCCCCGGGGGAGGGACAACTAACTATGGCTACACCTTC
abundance: .; v_gene: TRBV10-1; j_gene: TRBJ2-3; d_gene: .; CDR3aa: CASSESGSPDTQYF; CDR3nt: TGCGCCAGCAGTGAATCTGGTAGTCCAGATACGCAGTATTTT
abundance: once; v_gene: TRBV9; j_gene: TRBJ2-1; d_gene: .; CDR3aa: CASSVVMASYYNEQFF; CDR3nt: TGTGCCAGCAGCGTAGTAATGGCAAGTTACTACAATGAGCAGTTCTTC
abundance: .; v_gene: TRBV19; j_gene: TRBJ2-1; d_gene: .; CDR3aa: CASRSKDSAYNEQFF; CDR3nt: TGTGCCAGTAGATCGAAGGACAGCGCCTACAATGAGCAGTTCTTC
abundance: .; v_gene: TRBV6-6; j_gene: TRBJ1-2; d_gene: .; CDR3aa: CASSPGRYGYTF; CDR3nt: TGTGCCAGCAGTCCAGGGAGGTATGGCTACACCTTC